This T cell receptor (beta chain) was found in a study of shared clonotypes between healthy human individuals. Study context: The study enrolled a couple of women and a few men aged 18 to 49.

Generated by immunoSEQ multiplex PCR, the TCRdb table keeps only in-frame clones and is missing some. The data hold about 2 million clones, with roughly 94% observed a single time. A CD45RA-negative memory subset and a CD45RA+ naive subset were separated from the CD4+ cells. This clonotype was sampled from a man aged 18 to 29 in good health. The source material was naive CD4+ T cells sorted from blood. Subset meaning: CD45RA+ positively selected.

The CDR3 bases are TGTGCCAGCAAATTGGGTGTAACTGGAAACACCATATATTTT. Its protein is CASKLGVTGNTIYF. This chain links TRBV6-5 with TRBJ1-3, with D unresolved. Germline CDR1 and CDR2: MNHEY and SVGAGI. The CDR3 is 14 residues long. The V end lost 7 bases, the J end lost 2 bases, and 12 bases lay between the germline ends.